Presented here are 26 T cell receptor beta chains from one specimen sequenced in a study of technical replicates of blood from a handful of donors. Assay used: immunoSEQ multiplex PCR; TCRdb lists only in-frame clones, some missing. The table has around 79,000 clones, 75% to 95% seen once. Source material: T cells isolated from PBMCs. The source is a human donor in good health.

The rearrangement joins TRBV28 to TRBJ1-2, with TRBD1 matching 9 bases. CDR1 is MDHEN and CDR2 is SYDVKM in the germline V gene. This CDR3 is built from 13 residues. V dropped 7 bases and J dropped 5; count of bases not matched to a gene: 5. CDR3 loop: CASKGQGLYGYTF. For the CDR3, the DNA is TGTGCCAGCAAGGGACAGGGACTGTATGGCTACACCTTC.

The CDR3 protein is CASSRDTANTGELFF. CDR3 coding DNA: TGCGCCAGCAGCCGGGACACCGCGAACACCGGGGAGCTGTTTTTT. The chain carries TRBV10-1 and TRBJ2-2; TRBD1 is a possible D gene (6 bases). V lost 6 bases, J lost 0 bases, and 11 bases lay in between. There are 15 residues in the CDR3. The germline V gene has CDR1 WNHNN and CDR2 SYGVQD (reference sequence).

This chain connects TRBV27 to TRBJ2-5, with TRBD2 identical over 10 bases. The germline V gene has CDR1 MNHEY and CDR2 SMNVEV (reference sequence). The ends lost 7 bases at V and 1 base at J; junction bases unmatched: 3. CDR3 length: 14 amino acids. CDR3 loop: CASKASGSQETQYF. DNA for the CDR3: TGTGCCAGCAAGGCTAGCGGGAGCCAAGAGACCCAGTACTTC.

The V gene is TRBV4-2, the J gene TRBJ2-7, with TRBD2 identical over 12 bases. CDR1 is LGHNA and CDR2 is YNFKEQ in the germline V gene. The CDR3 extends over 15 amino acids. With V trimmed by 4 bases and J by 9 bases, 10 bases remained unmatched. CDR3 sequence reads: CASSPARTSGGRQYF. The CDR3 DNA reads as TGTGCCAGCAGCCCAGCCCGAACTAGCGGGGGGAGGCAGTACTTC.

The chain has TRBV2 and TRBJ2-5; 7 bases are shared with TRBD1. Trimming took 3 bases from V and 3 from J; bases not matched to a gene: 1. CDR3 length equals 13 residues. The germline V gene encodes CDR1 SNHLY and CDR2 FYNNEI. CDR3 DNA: TGTGCCAGCAGTGATGGACAGGAAGAGACCCAGTACTTC. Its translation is CASSDGQEETQYF.

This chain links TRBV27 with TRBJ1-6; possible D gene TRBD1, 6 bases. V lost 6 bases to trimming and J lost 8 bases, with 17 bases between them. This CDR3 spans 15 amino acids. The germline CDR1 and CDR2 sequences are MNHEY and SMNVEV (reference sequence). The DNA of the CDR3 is TGTGCCAGCAGCCAAAAGACAGGAGCAGATTCACCCCTCCACTTT. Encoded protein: CASSQKTGADSPLHF.

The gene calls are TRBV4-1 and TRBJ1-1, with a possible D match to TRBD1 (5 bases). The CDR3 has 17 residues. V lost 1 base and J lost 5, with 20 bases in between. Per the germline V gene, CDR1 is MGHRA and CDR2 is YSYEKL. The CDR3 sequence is CASSQAHVGRAGTEAFF. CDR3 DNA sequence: TGCGCCAGCAGCCAAGCCCACGTGGGCAGGGCGGGGACTGAAGCTTTCTTT.

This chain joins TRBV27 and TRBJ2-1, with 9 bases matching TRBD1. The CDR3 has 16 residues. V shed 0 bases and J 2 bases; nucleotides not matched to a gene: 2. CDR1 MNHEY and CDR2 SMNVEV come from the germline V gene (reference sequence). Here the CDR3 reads CASSLSRDRAYNEQFF. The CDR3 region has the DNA TGTGCCAGCAGTTTATCGAGGGACAGGGCCTACAATGAGCAGTTCTTC.

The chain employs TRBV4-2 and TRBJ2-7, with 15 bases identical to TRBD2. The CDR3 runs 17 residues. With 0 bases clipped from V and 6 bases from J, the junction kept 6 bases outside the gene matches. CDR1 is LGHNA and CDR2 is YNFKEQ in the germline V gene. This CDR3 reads CASSQDKGLAGGIEQYF. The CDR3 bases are TGTGCCAGCAGCCAAGATAAGGGACTAGCGGGGGGAATCGAGCAGTACTTC.

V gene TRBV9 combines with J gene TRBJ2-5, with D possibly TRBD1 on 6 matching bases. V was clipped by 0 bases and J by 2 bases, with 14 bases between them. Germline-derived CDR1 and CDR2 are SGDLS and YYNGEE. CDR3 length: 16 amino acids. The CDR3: CASSVGGGPSQETQYF. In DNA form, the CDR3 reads TGTGCCAGCAGCGTAGGTGGGGGCCCCTCTCAAGAGACCCAGTACTTC. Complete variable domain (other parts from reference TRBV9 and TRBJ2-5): DSGVTQTPKHLITATGQRVTLRCSPRSGDLSVYWYQQSLDQGLQFLIQYYNGEERAKGNILERFSAQQFPDLHSELNLSSLELGDSALYFCASSVGGGPSQETQYFGPGTRLLVL.

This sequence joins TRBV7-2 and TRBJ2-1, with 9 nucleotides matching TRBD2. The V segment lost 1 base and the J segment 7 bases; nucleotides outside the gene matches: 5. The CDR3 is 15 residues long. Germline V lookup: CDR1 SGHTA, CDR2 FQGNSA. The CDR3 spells CASSLGASGINEQFF. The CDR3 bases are TGTGCCAGCAGCTTAGGGGCTAGCGGGATAAATGAGCAGTTCTTC.

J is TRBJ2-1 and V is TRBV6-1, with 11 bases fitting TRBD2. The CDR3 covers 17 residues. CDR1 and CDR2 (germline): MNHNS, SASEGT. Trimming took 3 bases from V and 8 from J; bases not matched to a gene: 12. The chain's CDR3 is CASSEARSSGGADEQFF. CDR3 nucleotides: TGTGCCAGCAGTGAGGCGCGGAGTAGCGGGGGGGCCGATGAGCAGTTCTTC.

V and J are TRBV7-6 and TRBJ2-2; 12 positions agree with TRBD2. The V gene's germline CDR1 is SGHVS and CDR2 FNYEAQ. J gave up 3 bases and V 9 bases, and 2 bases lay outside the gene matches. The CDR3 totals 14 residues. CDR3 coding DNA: TGTGCCAGTCGGACTAGCGGGGACACCGGGGAGCTGTTTTTT. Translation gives CASRTSGDTGELFF.

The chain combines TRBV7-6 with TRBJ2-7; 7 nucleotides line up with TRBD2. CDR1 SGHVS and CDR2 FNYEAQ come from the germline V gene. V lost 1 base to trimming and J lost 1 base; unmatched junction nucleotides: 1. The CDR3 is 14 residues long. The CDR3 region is CASSLGRGSYEQYF. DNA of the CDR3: TGTGCCAGCAGCTTAGGGCGGGGGTCCTACGAGCAGTACTTC.

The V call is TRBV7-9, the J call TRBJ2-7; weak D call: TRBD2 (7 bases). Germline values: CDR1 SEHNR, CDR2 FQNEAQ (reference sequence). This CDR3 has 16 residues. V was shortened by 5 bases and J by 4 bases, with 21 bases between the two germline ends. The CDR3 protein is CASSTKGGGPGYEQYF. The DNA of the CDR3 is TGTGCCAGCAGCACCAAGGGGGGGGGCCCTGGTTACGAGCAGTACTTC.

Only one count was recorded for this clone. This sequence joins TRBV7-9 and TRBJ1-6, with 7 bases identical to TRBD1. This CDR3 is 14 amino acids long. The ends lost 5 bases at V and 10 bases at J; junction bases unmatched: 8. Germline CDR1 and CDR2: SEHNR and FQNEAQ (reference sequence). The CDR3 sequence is CASSRDRDLSPLHF. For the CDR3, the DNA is TGTGCCAGCAGCCGCGACAGGGATCTATCACCCCTCCACTTT.

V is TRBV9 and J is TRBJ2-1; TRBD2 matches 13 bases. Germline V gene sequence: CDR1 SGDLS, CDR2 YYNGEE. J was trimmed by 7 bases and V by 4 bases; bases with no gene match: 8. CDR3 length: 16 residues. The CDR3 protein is CASSLWTSGSQNEQFF. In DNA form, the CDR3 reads TGTGCCAGCAGCCTTTGGACTAGCGGGAGCCAAAATGAGCAGTTCTTC.

DNA for the CDR3: TGTGCCAGCCCGCCAGGGGCCACCGGGGAGCTGTTTTTT. Translation: CASPPGATGELFF. V usage is TRBV7-2 and J usage is TRBJ2-2; maybe TRBD1 (6 bases). This CDR3 spans 13 amino acids. Trimming left V 8 bases short and J 4 bases short, with 11 bases between. Germline-derived CDR1 and CDR2 are SGHTA and FQGNSA.

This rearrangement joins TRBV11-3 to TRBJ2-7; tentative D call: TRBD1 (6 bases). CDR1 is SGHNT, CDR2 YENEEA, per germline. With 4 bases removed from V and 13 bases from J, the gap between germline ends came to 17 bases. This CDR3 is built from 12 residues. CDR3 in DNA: TGTGCCAGCAGCTCACCAGCCGGGACATATTACTTC. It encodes CASSSPAGTYYF.

The CDR3 loop is CASSVVGSGGHYEQFF. CDR3 sequence (DNA): TGTGCCAGCAGCGTAGTTGGGTCGGGGGGGCACTATGAGCAGTTCTTC. The chain employs TRBV9 and TRBJ2-1, with 8 bases matching TRBD2. In germline, CDR1 is SGDLS, CDR2 YYNGEE. V was pared by 0 bases and J by 8 bases, with 10 bases of the junction left unmatched. The CDR3 is 16 amino acids.

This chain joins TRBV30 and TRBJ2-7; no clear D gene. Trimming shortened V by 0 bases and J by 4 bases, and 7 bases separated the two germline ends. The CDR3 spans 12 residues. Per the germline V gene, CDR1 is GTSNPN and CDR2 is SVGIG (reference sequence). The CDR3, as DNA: TGTGCCTGGAGTGTTTCCCAATACGAGCAGTACTTC. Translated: CAWSVSQYEQYF.

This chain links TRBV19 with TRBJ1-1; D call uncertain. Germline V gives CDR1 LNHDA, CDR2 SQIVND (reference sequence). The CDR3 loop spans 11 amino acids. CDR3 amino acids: CGVGQRTEAFF. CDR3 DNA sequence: TGTGGAGTGGGTCAGAGGACTGAAGCTTTCTTT.

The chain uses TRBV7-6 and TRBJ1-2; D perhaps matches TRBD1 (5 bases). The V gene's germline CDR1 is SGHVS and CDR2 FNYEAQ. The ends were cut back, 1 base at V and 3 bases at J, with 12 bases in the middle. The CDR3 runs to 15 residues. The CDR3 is CASSLGWGSHYGYTF. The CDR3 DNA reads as TGTGCCAGCAGCTTAGGGTGGGGCAGTCACTATGGCTACACCTTC.

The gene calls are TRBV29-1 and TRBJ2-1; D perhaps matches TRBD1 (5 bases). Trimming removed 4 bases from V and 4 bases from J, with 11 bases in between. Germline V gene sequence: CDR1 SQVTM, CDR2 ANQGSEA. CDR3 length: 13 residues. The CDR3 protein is CSVAGWDYNEQFF. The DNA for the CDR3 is TGCAGCGTTGCAGGGTGGGATTACAATGAGCAGTTCTTC.

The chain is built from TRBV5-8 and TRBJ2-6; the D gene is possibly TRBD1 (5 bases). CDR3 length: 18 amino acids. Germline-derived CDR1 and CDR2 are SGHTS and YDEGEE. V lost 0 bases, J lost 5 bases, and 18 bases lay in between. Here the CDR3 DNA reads TGTGCCAGCAGCTTGGGGACAAGCGCCCTGGTTAGGGCCAACGTCCTGACTTTC. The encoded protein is CASSLGTSALVRANVLTF.

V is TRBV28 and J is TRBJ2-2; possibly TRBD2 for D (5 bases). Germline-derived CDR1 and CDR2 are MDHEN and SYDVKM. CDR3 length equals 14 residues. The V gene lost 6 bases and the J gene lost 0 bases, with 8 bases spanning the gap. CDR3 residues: CASRERSNTGELFF. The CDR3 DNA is TGTGCCAGCAGAGAGCGGTCGAACACCGGGGAGCTGTTTTTT. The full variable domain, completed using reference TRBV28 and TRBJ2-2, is DVKVTQSSRYLVKRTGEKVFLECVQDMDHENMFWYRQDPGLGLRLIYFSYDVKMKEKGDIPEGYSVSREKKERFSLILESASTNQTSMYLCASRERSNTGELFFGEGSRLTVL.